This T cell receptor (beta chain) emerged from a study of early T cells in non-severe SARS-CoV-2 infection. As for the study in general: Bulk RNA isolated from unsorted whole blood underwent sequencing; chains were not paired.

CDR3 length equals 12 residues. CDR1 is SGHVS and CDR2 is FNYEAQ in the germline V gene. Trimming pared 2 bases from V and 4 bases from J, leaving 4 bases between. This clonotype was picked up many times. Unique molecular identifiers were attached to individual cDNA molecules. TCRdb fed the 5' RACE reads into MiXCR, producing one record per CDR3 protein. The table lists about 42,000 distinct CDR3 sequences, less than 6.5% of them singletons, with roughly 8.2% in the top ten. Sequences were derived from whole blood, sampled at baseline. The V and J genes are TRBV7-6 and TRBJ2-3; unclear D gene. The clonotype was recovered from an adult who was a healthcare worker with PCR-confirmed SARS-CoV-2 infection or an uninfected control (not recorded which). CDR3 DNA sequence: TGTGCCAGCAGCTTACCCCCAGATACGCAGTATTTT. Translated, it gives CASSLPPDTQYF.